This is a list of T cell receptor beta chains from one sample in a study of T cell changes during pregnancy in multiple sclerosis. TCRdb's table, derived via immunoSEQ multiplex PCR, lists solely in-frame clones and lacks some. The sample holds about 50,000 clones, more than 85% seen once. The input for sequencing was CD4+ T cells from peripheral blood mononuclear cells, taken after pregnancy. Receptors originate from a female donor with multiple sclerosis, enrolled in a pregnancy study. Both conserved end residues are part of each CDR3. The D gene is left open where the match is weak. Clone size is not always given. Where it is, it says once, few, many or a class for expanded clones.

V gene,clone size,D gene,J gene,CDR3 DNA,CDR3 protein
TRBV28,few,.,TRBJ1-2,TGTGCCAGCAGTTTAGGACTTGGGGAGGGAGGTGCCTTC,CASSLGLGEGGAF
TRBV14,.,.,TRBJ2-7,TGTGCCAGCAGCCCCCGACTTTCCTCCTACGAGCAGTACTTC,CASSPRLSSYEQYF
TRBV6-5,once,.,TRBJ2-7,TGTGCCAGCAGTTACAGGGAGAGTCGCTACGAGCAGTACTTC,CASSYRESRYEQYF
TRBV2,.,TRBD2,TRBJ2-7,TGTGCCAGCAGCGAATTTGGGGCACTAGCGGATTACGAGCAGTACTTC,CASSEFGALADYEQYF
TRBV9,.,TRBD2,TRBJ2-3,TGTGCCAGCAGCGTAGACGCGGGAGGGCAGACGGATACGCAGTATTTT,CASSVDAGGQTDTQYF
TRBV19,.,.,TRBJ1-5,TGTGCCAGTAGTACCCGGCGCCAGGGGTATAGCAATCAGCCCCAGCATTTT,CASSTRRQGYSNQPQHF
TRBV11-3,.,TRBD1,TRBJ2-1,TGTGCCAGCAGCGTCGGGACAGGGACAAATGAGCAGTTCTTC,CASSVGTGTNEQFF
TRBV4-1,.,.,TRBJ2-3,TGCGCCAGCAGCCGGTCACTAGCAAATACGCAGTATTTT,CASSRSLANTQYF
TRBV5-6,.,.,TRBJ2-1,TGTGCCAGCAGCTTGCCCCTCACTAGCAGGGGGTACAATGAGCAGTTCTTC,CASSLPLTSRGYNEQFF
TRBV5-1,.,TRBD1,TRBJ2-7,TGCGCCAGCAGCCGGCGACAGGGCCACGAGCAGTACTTC,CASSRRQGHEQYF
TRBV11-2,.,TRBD2,TRBJ2-7,TGTGCCAGCAGCTTAGGCTCTAGCGGGAGGGCCATGCAGTACTTC,CASSLGSSGRAMQYF